The 24 T cell receptor beta chains below come from one sample, sequenced in a study of cytomegalovirus exposure and HLA in healthy donors. Both 60 Vbeta primers and 13 Jbeta primers went into the PCR. The repertoire was sequenced with immunoSEQ multiplex PCR; TCRdb's copy has only in-frame clones and lacks some. The sample consists of 200,000 to 250,000 clones, over 80% of them appearing once. The sequenced material came from PBMCs. These receptors all come from a boy between 2 and 15 years old in good health and CMV-seronegative.

This chain joins TRBV7-9 and TRBJ2-2, with 7 bases lining up with TRBD1. CDR3 size: 13 residues. Germline V gene sequence: CDR1 SEHNR, CDR2 FQNEAQ (reference sequence). Unmatched junction bases numbered 2, after V lost 6 bases and J lost 4 bases. The DNA for the CDR3 is TGTGCCAGCAGAACAGGGGCCACCGGGGAGCTGTTTTTT. Protein: CASRTGATGELFF.

This clone has only one observation. This chain uses TRBV25-1 with TRBJ2-3; tentative D call: TRBD1 (5 bases). Per germline, CDR1 MGHDK and CDR2 SYGVNS. The CDR3 contains 12 residues. With 7 bases removed from V and 10 bases from J, the gap between germline ends came to 15 bases. Here the CDR3 reads CASTLGQGPQYF. In DNA, the CDR3 is TGTGCCAGCACTCTGGGTCAGGGTCCGCAGTATTTT.

This chain uses TRBV4-2 with TRBJ2-3; maybe TRBD2 (6 bases). V was clipped by 1 base and J by 4 bases, with 9 bases between them. This CDR3 comprises 14 residues. Germline lookup yields CDR1 LGHNA and CDR2 YNFKEQ. The CDR3 sequence is CASSQGTGADTQYF. In DNA form, the CDR3 reads TGTGCCAGCAGCCAAGGAACGGGGGCAGATACGCAGTATTTT.

Details on this clone: The junction departs from the called germline gene at one end, perhaps through a read error. This chain connects TRBV7-7 to TRBJ2-5; the D gene is possibly TRBD2 (6 bases). The V gene's germline CDR1 is SSHAT and CDR2 FNYEAQ (reference sequence). This CDR3 comprises 13 residues. The CDR3 protein is CASSLSGQETQYF. In nucleotides, the CDR3 is TGTGCTAGCAGCCTTAGCGGACAAGAGACCCAGTACTTC.

The chain has TRBV5-4 and TRBJ1-2; TRBD1 matches 10 bases. There are 14 residues in the CDR3. The germline V gene has CDR1 SGHNT and CDR2 YYREEE (reference sequence). Trimming at V came to 4 bases and at J to 5 bases, leaving 5 bases not matched to a gene. The CDR3 loop reads CASSPRDRGYGYTF. The CDR3 DNA reads as TGTGCCAGCAGCCCGAGGGACAGGGGATATGGCTACACCTTC.

The genes are TRBV7-9 and TRBJ2-7; 8 nucleotides align to TRBD2. The V and J ends lost 1 base and 2 bases, in that order; junction bases with no gene match: 7. This CDR3 has 16 residues. The V gene's germline CDR1 is SEHNR and CDR2 FQNEAQ (reference sequence). This CDR3 reads CASSLVGGTRAYEQYF. CDR3 in DNA: TGTGCCAGCAGCTTAGTGGGTGGGACTAGGGCCTACGAGCAGTACTTC.

This clone showed up just once. This sequence joins TRBV7-3 and TRBJ2-3, with D possibly being TRBD1 (6 bases). V was trimmed by 5 bases and J by 6 bases, leaving 18 bases between them. The CDR3 sequence is 15 residues long. Per germline, CDR1 SGHTA and CDR2 FQGTGA. The CDR3 spells CASSPYRVRSDTQYF. CDR3 nucleotides: TGTGCCAGCAGCCCATACAGGGTGAGGTCGGATACGCAGTATTTT.

The V gene is TRBV2, the J gene TRBJ2-5; 8 bases are a match to TRBD2. The CDR3 length is 15 residues. Germline-derived CDR1 and CDR2 are SNHLY and FYNNEI. The J segment lost 1 base and the V segment lost 5 bases, leaving 6 bases of the junction unmatched. This chain's CDR3 is CASSLGGGLQETQYF. The CDR3 nucleotides are TGTGCCAGCAGTCTCGGGGGGGGGCTCCAAGAGACCCAGTACTTC.

V gene TRBV5-1 combines with J gene TRBJ2-3; TRBD2 agrees at 13 bases. V dropped 3 bases and J dropped 3; count of bases not matched to a gene: 4. The CDR3 extends over 16 amino acids. Germline V gives CDR1 SGHRS, CDR2 YFSETQ. The CDR3 nucleotides are TGCGCCAGCAGCTCGACTAGCGGGGGGATAACAGATACGCAGTATTTT. Its translation: CASSSTSGGITDTQYF. The complete variable domain, with remaining parts taken from reference TRBV5-1 and TRBJ2-3, reads KAGVTQTPRYLIKTRGQQVTLSCSPISGHRSVSWYQQTPGQGLQFLFEYFSETQRNKGNFPGRFSGRQFSNSRSEMNVSTLELGDSALYLCASSSTSGGITDTQYFGPGTRLTVL.

The rearrangement joins TRBV25-1 to TRBJ2-3; 8 bases line up with TRBD1. CDR1 MGHDK and CDR2 SYGVNS come from the germline V gene. The length of the CDR3 is 13 residues. The V segment lost 8 bases and the J segment 4 bases; nucleotides outside the gene matches: 5. The CDR3 DNA follows: TGTGCCAGCGGGGGGACAGGCGCAGATACGCAGTATTTT. Translation gives CASGGTGADTQYF. The full variable domain, in which reference TRBV25-1 and TRBJ2-3 provide the parts outside the CDR3, is EADIYQTPRYLVIGTGKKITLECSQTMGHDKMYWYQQDPGMELHLIHYSYGVNSTEKGDLSSESTVSRIRTEHFPLTLESARPSHTSQYLCASGGTGADTQYFGPGTRLTVL.

The V and J genes are TRBV15 and TRBJ2-1; 7 positions match TRBD2. V lost 7 bases, J lost 5 bases, and 14 bases stayed unmatched. This CDR3 has 16 residues. Per the germline V gene, CDR1 is LNHNV and CDR2 is YYDKDF (reference sequence). In DNA, the CDR3 is TGTGCCACCACCCGAGAGGACCGTCTAGCGGACAATGAGCAGTTCTTC. Translation gives CATTREDRLADNEQFF.

The chain has TRBV5-8 and TRBJ1-2, with TRBD1 identical over 8 bases. V lost 2 bases, J lost 2 bases, and 2 bases stayed unmatched. This CDR3 spans 14 amino acids. The germline V gene encodes CDR1 SGHTS and CDR2 YDEGEE. The DNA for the CDR3 is TGTGCCAGCAGCTTACAGGGGGACAACTATGGCTACACCTTC. Protein: CASSLQGDNYGYTF.

The chain joins TRBV6-5 to TRBJ2-7; 9 bases are shared with TRBD1. Trimming took 4 bases from V and 3 from J; bases not matched to a gene: 4. In germline, CDR1 is MNHEY, CDR2 SVGAGI. This CDR3 has 14 amino acids. DNA for the CDR3: TGTGCCAGCAGTTTTGGGACAGGGAACTACGAGCAGTACTTC. Amino acids: CASSFGTGNYEQYF.

This chain uses TRBV9 with TRBJ2-1; 8 bases fit TRBD2. In germline, CDR1 is SGDLS, CDR2 YYNGEE. The CDR3 loop spans 16 amino acids. J gave up 9 bases and V 0 bases, and 11 bases lay outside the gene matches. CDR3 coding DNA: TGTGCCAGCAGCGTAGGCGCCGGGACTAGTAGCCCTGAGCAGTTCTTC. This gives the protein CASSVGAGTSSPEQFF.

The rearrangement uses TRBV9 and TRBJ2-3, with a possible D match to TRBD1 (5 bases). The germline CDR1 and CDR2 sequences are SGDLS and YYNGEE. The CDR3 runs 14 residues. The V and J ends lost 4 bases and 2 bases respectively, with 11 bases between them. As DNA, the CDR3 is TGTGCCAGCAGCTCACAGGATCCCACAGATACGCAGTATTTT. Protein product: CASSSQDPTDTQYF.

The chain has TRBV5-5 and TRBJ1-2; weak D call: TRBD1 (5 bases). Trimming shortened V by 2 bases and J by 0 bases, and 8 bases separated the two germline ends. CDR1 SGHKS and CDR2 YYEKEE come from the germline V gene (reference sequence). This CDR3 is built from 14 residues. The CDR3, as DNA: TGTGCCAGCAGCTTTGACAGATCTAACTATGGCTACACCTTC. This codes for CASSFDRSNYGYTF.

J is TRBJ2-7 and V is TRBV5-1, with 7 nucleotides matching TRBD2. Trimming took 4 bases from V and 3 from J; bases not matched to a gene: 10. Germline loops: CDR1 SGHRS, CDR2 YFSETQ. The CDR3 loop spans 15 amino acids. The CDR3 here is CASSTGGEGIYEQYF. The CDR3 nucleotides read TGCGCCAGCAGCACGGGAGGCGAGGGAATCTACGAGCAGTACTTC.

The CDR3 coding sequence is TGTGCCACCAGCAGAGACACAGGCGGATCTTCCTACGAGCAGTACTTC. Encoded protein: CATSRDTGGSSYEQYF. The gene calls are TRBV15 and TRBJ2-7; D perhaps matches TRBD1 (5 bases). This CDR3 spans 16 amino acids. The germline V and J ends were trimmed by 0 bases and 1 base, with 13 bases remaining between them. Germline CDR1 LNHNV, CDR2 YYDKDF (reference sequence).

This chain uses TRBV4-2 with TRBJ2-5; a weak D match, TRBD2 (5 bases). The CDR3 loop spans 14 amino acids. V was cut by 4 bases and J by 5 bases, with 14 bases left in between. In germline, CDR1 is LGHNA, CDR2 YNFKEQ. The CDR3 region has the DNA TGTGCCAGCAGCCTAGAACTAGTCTGGGAGACCCAGTACTTC. Translating gives CASSLELVWETQYF.

This clone has more than one count but fewer than ten. The rearrangement uses TRBV6-6 and TRBJ2-1, with D possibly being TRBD1 (6 bases). The CDR3 length is 12 residues. Germline loops: CDR1 MNHNY, CDR2 SVGAGI (reference sequence). Trimming took 2 bases from V and 9 from J, leaving 8 bases between them. The chain's CDR3 is CASSYVGAEQFF. The CDR3 bases are TGTGCCAGCAGTTACGTGGGGGCTGAGCAGTTCTTC.

The J gene is TRBJ2-1, the V gene TRBV10-3; perhaps TRBD1 as D (6 bases). Germline CDR1 ENHRY, CDR2 SYGVKD. This CDR3 is built from 15 residues. V shed 4 bases and J shed 3 bases, with 13 bases lying between them. Here the CDR3 DNA reads TGTGCCATCAGTGCGGCAGGGGCTGGCTACAATGAGCAGTTCTTC. This encodes CAISAAGAGYNEQFF.

The sample holds one count of this clone. The chain's CDR3 is CASSSTGTGSYEQYF. Here the CDR3 DNA reads TGTGCCAGCAGCTCAACCGGGACAGGGTCCTACGAGCAGTACTTC. J is TRBJ2-7 and V is TRBV11-1; 9 nucleotides align to TRBD1. The CDR3 loop spans 15 amino acids. Per the germline V gene, CDR1 is SGHAT and CDR2 is FQDESV (reference sequence). Unmatched junction bases numbered 5, after V lost 4 bases and J lost 1 base.

This clone was observed a handful of times. The chain uses TRBV13 and TRBJ1-1; tentative D call: TRBD1 (5 bases). Trimming took off 5 bases at V and 7 bases at J, with 11 bases between the two ends. The CDR3 totals 12 residues. Germline lookup yields CDR1 PRHDT and CDR2 FYEKMQ (reference sequence). CDR3 nucleotides: TGTGCCAGCAGCAAGGTAGGGGATGAAGCTTTCTTT. The encoded protein is CASSKVGDEAFF.

The J gene is TRBJ1-3, the V gene TRBV2, with a possible D match to TRBD1 (5 bases). The CDR3 totals 15 residues. Trimming took 0 bases from V and 2 from J, leaving 8 bases between them. Germline V CDR1 and CDR2: SNHLY, FYNNEI. CDR3 amino acids: CASSEARGPGNTIYF. Here the CDR3 DNA reads TGTGCCAGCAGTGAAGCAAGGGGCCCTGGAAACACCATATATTTT.